This T cell receptor (beta chain) was identified during a study of cytomegalovirus exposure and HLA in healthy donors. The PCR made use of 60 Vbeta and 13 Jbeta primers. The repertoire was sequenced with immunoSEQ multiplex PCR; TCRdb's copy has only in-frame clones and lacks some. The table includes around 160,000 clones, 70% to 85% detected once. The TCR sequence derives from a man in his fifties or sixties in good health and CMV-seropositive. Sequencing was performed on PBMCs.

The CDR3 coding sequence is TGTGCCATCCCCCAGGGGGCGACCGGGGAGCTGTTTTTT. It codes for CAIPQGATGELFF. J is TRBJ2-2 and V is TRBV10-3, with 8 bases fitting TRBD1. This CDR3 is 13 amino acids long. Germline loops: CDR1 ENHRY, CDR2 SYGVKD. V lost 8 bases, J lost 5 bases, and 4 bases stayed unmatched.